Sequencing of this TCR beta chain was carried out in a study of T-cell reconstitution after alpha-beta-depleted transplantation in children. TCRbeta library construction was performed incorporating unique molecular identifiers. From the PCR reads, TCRdb called clonotypes with MiXCR, one entry per CDR3 protein. The table lists around 400,000 distinct CDR3 sequences, approximately 11% of them singletons. This clonotype was detected only a few times. The source was PBMCs from the stem cell graft donor, collected from the stem cell graft. The sequence was collected from a human donor who donated a stem cell graft to a child with acute myeloid leukemia.

The CDR3, as DNA: TGCAGCGTCCCGCCGGGAGGAAGGAACACTGAAGCTTTCTTT. This sequence encodes CSVPPGGRNTEAFF. The chain employs TRBV29-1 and TRBJ1-1; no firm D call. CDR1 and CDR2 from the germline V gene are SQVTM and ANQGSEA. The V end was cut by 6 bases, the J end by 1 base, with 15 bases between. CDR3 length: 14 amino acids. The variable domain in full, completed from reference TRBV29-1 and TRBJ1-1, reads SAVISQKPSRDICQRGTSLTIQCQVDSQVTMMFWYRQQPGQSLTLIATANQGSEATYESGFVIDKFPISRPNLTFSTLTVSNMSPEDSSIYLCSVPPGGRNTEAFFGQGTRLTVV.